The TCR beta chain under discussion was sequenced for a study of cytomegalovirus exposure and HLA in healthy donors. Findings and limits, study-wide: There were a few CMV-associated chains whose specificity for CMV antigens was confirmed in vitro.

This clone was seen more than once but under ten times. The target antigen is unknown. Primers: 60 Vbeta forward and 13 Jbeta reverse. In the authors' methods: The count from a later analysis was tens of millions of unique TCR beta chains, around 10 million of them shared. Measured with immunoSEQ multiplex PCR; TCRdb has only the in-frame clones, and not every one. V and J calls and clone size are as listed in that table; D and trimming were resolved from the DNA. The sample lists 120,000 or so clones; approximately 72% were seen once. The sample taken for sequencing was PBMCs. The TCR sequence derives from a woman aged 45 to 65 in good health and CMV-seropositive.

The CDR3 loop reads CATSREGWTGRGEKLFF. Written as DNA, the CDR3 is TGTGCCACCAGCAGAGAAGGGTGGACAGGGCGAGGAGAAAAACTGTTTTTT. The V gene is TRBV15, the J gene TRBJ1-4; TRBD1 aligns across 8 bases. The germline V gene has CDR1 LNHNV and CDR2 YYDKDF (reference sequence). The CDR3 runs to 17 residues. V trimming: 0 bases; J trimming: 8 bases; junction bases outside the gene matches: 11.